Presented here are 24 T cell receptor beta chains from one specimen sequenced in a study of shared clonotypes between healthy human individuals. The method was immunoSEQ multiplex PCR; TCRdb's version includes in-frame clones alone and lacks a portion of them. The data show about 1 million clones, around 74% seen once. Specimen: memory CD4+ T cells sorted from blood. The subset here: CD45RA-negative fraction. The receptors were sampled from a man aged 18 to 35 in good health.

The chain couples TRBV7-6 to TRBJ1-2, with D perhaps matching TRBD1 (5 bases). The length of the CDR3 is 13 residues. V was cut by 3 bases and J by 4 bases, with 9 bases left in between. Germline loops: CDR1 SGHVS, CDR2 FNYEAQ. The DNA of the CDR3 is TGTGCCAGCAGCTTGCAGGGCGCCTATGGCTACACCTTC. Translation: CASSLQGAYGYTF.

The chain couples TRBV2 to TRBJ2-1, with 11 bases aligning to TRBD2. Germline V lookup: CDR1 SNHLY, CDR2 FYNNEI. V was pared by 6 bases and J by 0 bases, with 4 bases of the junction left unmatched. The CDR3 loop spans 16 amino acids. CDR3 coding DNA: TGTGCCAGCAGGTTAGCGGGAGGGCCCTCCTACAATGAGCAGTTCTTC. Its protein product is CASRLAGGPSYNEQFF.

The chain carries TRBV4-1 and TRBJ2-7, with D uncertain. In germline, CDR1 is MGHRA, CDR2 YSYEKL. V shed 6 bases and J shed 3 bases, with 12 bases lying between them. This CDR3 has 13 residues. CDR3 sequence (DNA): TGCGCCAGCAGTCGTCTGTTAGACTACGAGCAGTACTTC. It translates to CASSRLLDYEQYF.

The rearrangement links TRBV5-1 to TRBJ2-2, with D uncertain. Trimming shortened V by 0 bases and J by 6 bases, and 6 bases separated the two germline ends. The CDR3 sequence is 13 residues long. Germline CDR1 and CDR2: SGHRS and YFSETQ. CDR3 sequence (DNA): TGCGCCAGCAGCTTGGACTACCCCGGGGAGCTGTTTTTT. Residues: CASSLDYPGELFF.

In regard to this clone: A read error may be the cause here, since a much bigger clone is one base away. The chain joins TRBV6-1 to TRBJ2-7, with 7 nucleotides matching TRBD1. Germline CDR1 and CDR2: MNHNS and SASEGT. V was pared by 5 bases and J by 2 bases, with 3 bases of the junction left unmatched. The CDR3 contains 13 residues. CDR3 DNA sequence: TGTGCCAGCAGTAGGACAGGTCCCTACGAGCAGTACTTC. Protein: CASSRTGPYEQYF.

The CDR3 DNA reads as TGCGCCAGCAGCTTGGCCGGCAGTGGCCACAATGAGCAGTTCTTC. Its translation is CASSLAGSGHNEQFF. The J gene is TRBJ2-1, the V gene TRBV5-1; D is ambiguous. CDR3 length: 15 residues. V was shortened by 0 bases and J by 5 bases, with 12 bases between the two germline ends. Germline CDR1 is SGHRS and CDR2 is YFSETQ.

This rearrangement joins TRBV30 to TRBJ2-2; TRBD1 agrees at 7 bases. CDR1 GTSNPN and CDR2 SVGIG come from the germline V gene (reference sequence). CDR3 size: 14 residues. With V trimmed by 8 bases and J by 6 bases, 12 bases remained unmatched. The CDR3 DNA is TGTGCCCAAAAGTATCTTAGGGGGCCCGGGGAGCTGTTTTTT. Translated: CAQKYLRGPGELFF.

The V and J genes are TRBV18 and TRBJ1-4; 9 bases are a match to TRBD1. Per the germline V gene, CDR1 is KGHSH and CDR2 is LQKENI. The V segment lost 4 bases and the J segment 8 bases; nucleotides outside the gene matches: 2. The CDR3 is 13 amino acids. CDR3 DNA sequence: TGTGCCAGCTCACAGGGACAGGGAGAAAAACTGTTTTTT. Encoded protein: CASSQGQGEKLFF.

The V and J genes are TRBV7-9 and TRBJ2-5; a possible D gene is TRBD2 (5 bases). The DNA end is more similar to TRBJ2-7, so the J call may be wrong. This CDR3 is built from 12 residues. The germline CDR1 and CDR2 sequences are SEHNR and FQNEAQ (reference sequence). The CDR3 DNA reads TGTGCCAGCAGCTATATCGGGGACGAGCAGTACTTC. As protein: CASSYIGDEQYF.

The chain links TRBV18 to TRBJ1-3; D call uncertain. The CDR3 covers 16 residues. Trimming shortened V by 0 bases and J by 4 bases, and 13 bases separated the two germline ends. The germline CDR1 and CDR2 sequences are KGHSH and LQKENI. The CDR3 region is CASSPPSRALGNTIYF. CDR3 DNA: TGTGCCAGCTCACCACCGAGTAGGGCGCTCGGAAACACCATATATTTT.

This rearrangement joins TRBV9 to TRBJ2-5; D not resolved. The germline CDR1 and CDR2 sequences are SGDLS and YYNGEE. Trimming stripped 0 bases from V and 5 bases from J, with 8 bases between. The CDR3 contains 13 residues. CDR3 in amino acids: CASSVGVPETQYF. In DNA form, the CDR3 reads TGTGCCAGCAGCGTAGGGGTTCCGGAGACCCAGTACTTC.

The rearrangement uses TRBV19 and TRBJ2-5, with D possibly TRBD1 on 6 matching bases. CDR1 is LNHDA and CDR2 is SQIVND in the germline V gene (reference sequence). The V end lost 3 bases, the J end lost 5 bases, and 19 bases lay between the germline ends. This CDR3 comprises 16 residues. DNA of the CDR3: TGTGCCAGTAGTATTTTGGGCCACCGAAGGGGGGAGACCCAGTACTTC. Its translation is CASSILGHRRGETQYF.

The chain employs TRBV2 and TRBJ2-3; D remains ambiguous. Per germline, CDR1 SNHLY and CDR2 FYNNEI. Trimming took off 4 bases at V and 0 bases at J, with 17 bases between the two ends. The CDR3 spans 17 residues. CDR3 in amino acids: CASSAFADGASTDTQYF. The DNA for the CDR3 is TGTGCCAGCAGTGCCTTCGCTGACGGTGCTAGCACAGATACGCAGTATTTT. The full variable domain, completed using reference TRBV2 and TRBJ2-3, is EPEVTQTPSHQVTQMGQEVILRCVPISNHLYFYWYRQILGQKVEFLVSFYNNEISEKSEIFDDQFSVERPDGSNFTLKIRSTKLEDSAMYFCASSAFADGASTDTQYFGPGTRLTVL.

The chain couples TRBV7-9 to TRBJ2-2; 7 bases align to TRBD2. V was pared by 5 bases and J by 5 bases, with 8 bases of the junction left unmatched. This CDR3 is built from 15 residues. Germline-derived CDR1 and CDR2 are SEHNR and FQNEAQ (reference sequence). Here the CDR3 reads CASSPRGSKTGELFF. The CDR3 region has the DNA TGTGCCAGCAGCCCGCGCGGGAGCAAAACCGGGGAGCTGTTTTTT.

CDR3 protein: CAITGGSEYGYTF. CDR3 bases: TGTGCCATCACGGGGGGCAGTGAGTATGGCTACACCTTC. The chain uses TRBV10-3 and TRBJ1-2; tentative D call: TRBD1 (6 bases). V gave up 7 bases and J gave up 5 bases, with 14 bases separating them. This CDR3 contains 13 residues. CDR1 is ENHRY and CDR2 is SYGVKD in the germline V gene.

This chain joins TRBV6-5 and TRBJ2-7; 7 bases align to TRBD1. CDR1 is MNHEY, CDR2 SVGAGI, per germline. This CDR3 contains 13 residues. With 5 bases clipped from V and 4 bases from J, the junction kept 5 bases outside the gene matches. The CDR3 reads CASSPGQHYEQYF. CDR3 bases: TGTGCCAGCAGTCCGGGACAGCATTACGAGCAGTACTTC.

V and J are TRBV5-6 and TRBJ2-7, with 9 bases fitting TRBD1. J lost 7 bases, V lost 4 bases, and 9 bases had no gene match. The germline CDR1 and CDR2 sequences are SGHDT and YYEEEE. This CDR3 has 14 residues. CDR3: CASSPGQGWEEQYF. The CDR3 DNA sequence: TGTGCCAGCAGCCCGGGACAGGGTTGGGAAGAGCAGTACTTC.

This clone was detected a few times. This chain connects TRBV7-3 to TRBJ2-1, with 10 bases matching TRBD2. CDR1 is SGHTA and CDR2 is FQGTGA in the germline V gene. Trimming took 5 bases from V and 5 from J; bases not matched to a gene: 9. CDR3 length equals 16 residues. CDR3 protein: CASSLLGGTSDNEQFF. CDR3 nucleotide sequence: TGTGCCAGCAGCCTCCTCGGGGGGACTAGCGACAATGAGCAGTTCTTC.

This clone has more than one count but fewer than ten. This chain connects TRBV28 to TRBJ1-2; D not certain. Germline V gene data show CDR1 as MDHEN and CDR2 as SYDVKM. This CDR3 spans 13 amino acids. Trimming took 6 bases from V and 4 from J, leaving 12 bases between them. The CDR3 reads CASSTRVAYGYTF. The CDR3 coding sequence is TGTGCCAGCAGCACGAGAGTGGCCTATGGCTACACCTTC.

The chain combines TRBV7-3 with TRBJ2-5; D gene ambiguous. The CDR3 runs 14 residues. Per the germline V gene, CDR1 is SGHTA and CDR2 is FQGTGA. The V gene lost 3 bases and the J gene lost 2 bases, with 10 bases spanning the gap. The CDR3 DNA follows: TGTGCCAGCAGCTTTTACGGCCCTCAAGAGACCCAGTACTTC. Translation gives CASSFYGPQETQYF. The complete variable domain, with remaining parts taken from reference TRBV7-3 and TRBJ2-5, reads GAGVSQTPSNKVTEKGKYVELRCDPISGHTALYWYRQSLGQGPEFLIYFQGTGAADDSGLPNDRFFAVRPEGSVSTLKIQRTERGDSAVYLCASSFYGPQETQYFGPGTRLLVL.

The chain is built from TRBV11-2 and TRBJ2-7; D possibly uses TRBD1 or TRBD2 (6 bases each). The CDR3 totals 12 residues. Trimming took 10 bases from V and 3 from J, leaving 13 bases between them. Germline CDR1 SGHAT, CDR2 FQNNGV. Here the CDR3 DNA reads TGTGCCACCGGGCGGGACAACTACGAGCAGTACTTC. Translating it yields CATGRDNYEQYF.

The chain employs TRBV7-2 and TRBJ2-1; 12 nucleotides agree with TRBD1. The ends lost 1 base at V and 7 bases at J; junction bases unmatched: 5. The CDR3 is made up of 16 amino acids. From germline, CDR1 is SGHTA and CDR2 FQGNSA. CDR3 in DNA: TGTGCCAGCAGCTTAGGCGGGACAGGGGGCGGAAATGAGCAGTTCTTC. This sequence encodes CASSLGGTGGGNEQFF.

This CDR3 reads CASSDAAAKNIQYF. The DNA of the CDR3 is TGTGCCAGCAGTGATGCCGCGGCCAAAAACATTCAGTACTTC. The chain couples TRBV2 to TRBJ2-4, with D hard to call. V lost 3 bases and J 1 base, leaving 7 bases between the germline ends. Germline lookup yields CDR1 SNHLY and CDR2 FYNNEI. The CDR3 covers 14 residues.

This clone was counted once. The V call is TRBV9, the J call TRBJ2-7, with D uncertain. There are 11 residues in the CDR3. Per germline, CDR1 SGDLS and CDR2 YYNGEE. V was pared by 7 bases and J by 0 bases, with 5 bases between. CDR3 loop: CASGSSYEQYF. In DNA, the CDR3 is TGTGCCAGCGGATCCTCCTACGAGCAGTACTTC.